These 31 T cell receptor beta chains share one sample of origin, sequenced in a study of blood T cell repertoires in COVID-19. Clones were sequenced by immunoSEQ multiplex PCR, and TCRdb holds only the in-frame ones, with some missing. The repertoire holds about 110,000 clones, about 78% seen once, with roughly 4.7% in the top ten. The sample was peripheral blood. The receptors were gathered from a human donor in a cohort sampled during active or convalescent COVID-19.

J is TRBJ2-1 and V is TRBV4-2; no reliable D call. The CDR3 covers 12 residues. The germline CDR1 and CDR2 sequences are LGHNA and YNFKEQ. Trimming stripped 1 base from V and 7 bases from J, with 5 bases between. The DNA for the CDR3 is TGTGCCAGCAGCCAAGTCCGTAATGAGCAGTTCTTC. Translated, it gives CASSQVRNEQFF.

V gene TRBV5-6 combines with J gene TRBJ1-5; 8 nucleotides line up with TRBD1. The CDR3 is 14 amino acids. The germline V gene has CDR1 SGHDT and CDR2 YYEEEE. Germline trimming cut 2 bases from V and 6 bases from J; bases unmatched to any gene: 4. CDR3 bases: TGTGCCAGCAGCTTCCAGGGGGCTTCTCAGCCCCAGCATTTT. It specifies CASSFQGASQPQHF.

DNA of the CDR3: TGTGCCAGCAGGGCCAGGACAGACTACGAGCAGTACTTC. Its protein product is CASRARTDYEQYF. The chain combines TRBV2 with TRBJ2-7, with D perhaps matching TRBD1 (6 bases). Per germline, CDR1 SNHLY and CDR2 FYNNEI. The CDR3 contains 13 residues. The germline V and J ends were trimmed by 6 bases and 3 bases, with 12 bases remaining between them.

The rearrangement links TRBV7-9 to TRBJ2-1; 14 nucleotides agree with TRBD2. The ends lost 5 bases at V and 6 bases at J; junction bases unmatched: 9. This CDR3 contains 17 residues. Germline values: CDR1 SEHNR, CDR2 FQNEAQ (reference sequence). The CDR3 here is CASSARLAGGPSNEQFF. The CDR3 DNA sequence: TGTGCCAGCAGCGCGAGACTAGCGGGAGGGCCTTCCAATGAGCAGTTCTTC.

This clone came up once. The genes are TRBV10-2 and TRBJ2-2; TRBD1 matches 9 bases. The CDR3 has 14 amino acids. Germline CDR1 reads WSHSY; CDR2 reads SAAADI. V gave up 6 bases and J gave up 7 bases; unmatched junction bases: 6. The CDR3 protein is CASSGTGKVGELFF. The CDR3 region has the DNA TGCGCCAGCAGCGGGACAGGGAAGGTCGGGGAGCTGTTTTTT.

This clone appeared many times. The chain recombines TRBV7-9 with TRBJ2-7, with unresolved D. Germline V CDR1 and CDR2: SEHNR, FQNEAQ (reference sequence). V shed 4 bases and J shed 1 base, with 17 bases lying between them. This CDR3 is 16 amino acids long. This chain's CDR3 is CASSSSRVALSYEQYF. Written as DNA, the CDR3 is TGTGCCAGCAGCTCCTCTAGAGTCGCCCTTTCCTACGAGCAGTACTTC.

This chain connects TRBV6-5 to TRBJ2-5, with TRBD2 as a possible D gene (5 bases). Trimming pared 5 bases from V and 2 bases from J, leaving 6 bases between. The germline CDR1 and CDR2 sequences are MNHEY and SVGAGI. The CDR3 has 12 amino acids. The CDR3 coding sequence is TGTGCCAGCAGTCGAGGGCAAGAGACCCAGTACTTC. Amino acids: CASSRGQETQYF.

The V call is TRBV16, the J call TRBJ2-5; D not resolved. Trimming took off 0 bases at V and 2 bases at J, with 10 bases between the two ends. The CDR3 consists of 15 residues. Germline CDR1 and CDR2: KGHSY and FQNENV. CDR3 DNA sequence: TGTGCCAGCAGCCAATCGTTAACAGTACAAGAGACCCAGTACTTC. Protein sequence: CASSQSLTVQETQYF. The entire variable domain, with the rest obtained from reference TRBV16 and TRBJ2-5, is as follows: GEEVAQTPKHLVRGEGQKAKLYCAPIKGHSYVFWYQQVLKNEFKFLISFQNENVFDETGMPKERFSAKCLPNSPCSLEIQATKLEDSAVYFCASSQSLTVQETQYFGPGTRLLVL.

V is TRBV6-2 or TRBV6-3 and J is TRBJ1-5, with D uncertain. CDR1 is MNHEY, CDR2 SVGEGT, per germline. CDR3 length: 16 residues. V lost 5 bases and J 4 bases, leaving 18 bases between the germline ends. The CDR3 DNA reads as TGTGCCAGCAGTGACCCCCCGGGTACGGGTAATCAGCCCCAGCATTTT. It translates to CASSDPPGTGNQPQHF.

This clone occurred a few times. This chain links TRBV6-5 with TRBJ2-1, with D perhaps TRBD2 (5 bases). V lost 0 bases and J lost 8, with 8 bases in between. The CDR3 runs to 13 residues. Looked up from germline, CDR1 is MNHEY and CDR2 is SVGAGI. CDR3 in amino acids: CASSYSLADEQFF. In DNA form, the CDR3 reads TGTGCCAGCAGTTACTCTCTAGCCGATGAGCAGTTCTTC.

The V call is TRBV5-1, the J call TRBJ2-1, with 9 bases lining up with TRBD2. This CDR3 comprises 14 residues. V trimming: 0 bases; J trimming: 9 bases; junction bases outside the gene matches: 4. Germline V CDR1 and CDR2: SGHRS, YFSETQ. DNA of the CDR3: TGCGCCAGCAGCTTGGGGGGACTAGCTTTTGAGCAGTTCTTC. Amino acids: CASSLGGLAFEQFF. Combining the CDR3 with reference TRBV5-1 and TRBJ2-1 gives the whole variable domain KAGVTQTPRYLIKTRGQQVTLSCSPISGHRSVSWYQQTPGQGLQFLFEYFSETQRNKGNFPGRFSGRQFSNSRSEMNVSTLELGDSALYLCASSLGGLAFEQFFGPGTRLTVL.

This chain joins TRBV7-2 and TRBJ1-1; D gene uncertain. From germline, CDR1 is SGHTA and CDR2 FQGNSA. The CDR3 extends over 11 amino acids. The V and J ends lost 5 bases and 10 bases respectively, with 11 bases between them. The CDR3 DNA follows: TGTGCCAGCAGCGTCACAGCGGTAGCTTTCTTT. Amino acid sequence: CASSVTAVAFF. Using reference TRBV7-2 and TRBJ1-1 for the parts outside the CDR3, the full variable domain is GAGVSQSPSNKVTEKGKDVELRCDPISGHTALYWYRQSLGQGLEFLIYFQGNSAPDKSGLPSDRFSAERTGGSVSTLTIQRTQQEDSAVYLCASSVTAVAFFGQGTRLTVV.

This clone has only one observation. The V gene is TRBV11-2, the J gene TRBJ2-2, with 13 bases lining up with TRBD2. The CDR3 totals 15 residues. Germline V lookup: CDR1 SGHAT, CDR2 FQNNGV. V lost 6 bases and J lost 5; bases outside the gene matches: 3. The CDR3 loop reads CASRGLAGRTGELFF. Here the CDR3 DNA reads TGTGCCAGCAGGGGACTAGCGGGGAGGACCGGGGAGCTGTTTTTT.

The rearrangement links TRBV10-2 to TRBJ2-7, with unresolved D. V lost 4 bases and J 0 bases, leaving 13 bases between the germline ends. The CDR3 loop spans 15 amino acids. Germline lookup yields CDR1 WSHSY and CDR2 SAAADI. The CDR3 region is CASSGFTSSSYEQYF. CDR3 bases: TGCGCCAGCAGTGGCTTCACCTCGAGCTCCTACGAGCAGTACTTC.

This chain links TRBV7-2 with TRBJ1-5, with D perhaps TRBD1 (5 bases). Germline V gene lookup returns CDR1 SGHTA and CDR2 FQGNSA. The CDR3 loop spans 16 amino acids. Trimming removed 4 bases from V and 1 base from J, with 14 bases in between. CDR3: CASSSLQGGSNQPQHF. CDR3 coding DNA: TGTGCCAGCAGCTCCCTCCAGGGCGGAAGCAATCAGCCCCAGCATTTT.

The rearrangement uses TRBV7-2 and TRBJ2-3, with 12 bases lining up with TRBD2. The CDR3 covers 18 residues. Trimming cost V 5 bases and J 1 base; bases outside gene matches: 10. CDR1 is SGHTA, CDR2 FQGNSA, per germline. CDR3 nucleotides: TGTGCCAGCAGCCTTGGTCCCCCTAGCGGGGGGGGCACAGATACGCAGTATTTT. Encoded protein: CASSLGPPSGGGTDTQYF.

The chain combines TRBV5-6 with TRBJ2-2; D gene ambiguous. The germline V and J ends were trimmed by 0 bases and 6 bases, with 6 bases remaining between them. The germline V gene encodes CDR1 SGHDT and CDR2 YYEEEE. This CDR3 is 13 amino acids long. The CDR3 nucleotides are TGTGCCAGCAGCTTGGGCCGGGCCGGGGAGCTGTTTTTT. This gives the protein CASSLGRAGELFF.

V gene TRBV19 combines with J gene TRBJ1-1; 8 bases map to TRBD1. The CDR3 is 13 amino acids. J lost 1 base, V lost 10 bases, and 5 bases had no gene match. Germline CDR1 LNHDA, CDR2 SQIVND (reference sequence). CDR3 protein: CATLDRGNTEAFF. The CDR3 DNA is TGTGCCACCCTAGACAGGGGGAACACTGAAGCTTTCTTT.

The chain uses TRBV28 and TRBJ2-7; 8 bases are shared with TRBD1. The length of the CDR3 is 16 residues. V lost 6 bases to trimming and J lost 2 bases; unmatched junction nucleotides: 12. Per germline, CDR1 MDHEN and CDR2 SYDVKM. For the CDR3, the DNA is TGTGCCAGCAGCCCCATTCGGGACAGGTCAGCCTACGAGCAGTACTTC. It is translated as CASSPIRDRSAYEQYF. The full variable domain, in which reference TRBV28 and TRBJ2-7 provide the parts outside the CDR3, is DVKVTQSSRYLVKRTGEKVFLECVQDMDHENMFWYRQDPGLGLRLIYFSYDVKMKEKGDIPEGYSVSREKKERFSLILESASTNQTSMYLCASSPIRDRSAYEQYFGPGTRLTVT.

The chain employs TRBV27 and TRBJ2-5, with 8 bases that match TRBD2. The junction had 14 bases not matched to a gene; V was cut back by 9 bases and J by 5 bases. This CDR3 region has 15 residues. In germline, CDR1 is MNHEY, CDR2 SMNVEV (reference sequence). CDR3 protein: CASRPWGAGVETQYF. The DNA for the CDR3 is TGTGCCAGTCGCCCGTGGGGAGCGGGGGTTGAGACCCAGTACTTC.

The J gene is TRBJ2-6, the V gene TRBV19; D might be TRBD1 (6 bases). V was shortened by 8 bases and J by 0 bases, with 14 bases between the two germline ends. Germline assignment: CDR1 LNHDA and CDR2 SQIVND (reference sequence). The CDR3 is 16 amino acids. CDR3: CASQIQGGSGANVLTF. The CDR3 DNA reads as TGTGCCAGTCAAATACAGGGCGGCTCTGGGGCCAACGTCCTGACTTTC.

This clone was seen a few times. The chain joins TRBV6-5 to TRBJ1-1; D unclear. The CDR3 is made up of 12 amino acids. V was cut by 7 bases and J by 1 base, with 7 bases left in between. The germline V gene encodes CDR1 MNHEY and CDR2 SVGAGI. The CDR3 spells CASTLQNTEAFF. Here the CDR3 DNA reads TGTGCCAGCACATTACAGAACACTGAAGCTTTCTTT.

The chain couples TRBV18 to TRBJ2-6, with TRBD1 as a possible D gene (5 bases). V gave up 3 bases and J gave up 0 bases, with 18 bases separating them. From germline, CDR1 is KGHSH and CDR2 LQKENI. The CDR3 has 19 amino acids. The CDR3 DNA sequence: TGTGCCAGCTCACCGGTATTTTCGACAGCAAACTCTGGGGCCAACGTCCTGACTTTC. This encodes CASSPVFSTANSGANVLTF.

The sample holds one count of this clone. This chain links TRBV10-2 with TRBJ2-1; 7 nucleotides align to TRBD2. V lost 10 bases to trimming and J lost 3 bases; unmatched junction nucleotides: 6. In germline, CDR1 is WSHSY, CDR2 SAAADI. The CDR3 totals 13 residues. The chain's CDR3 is CATNGLVYNEQFF. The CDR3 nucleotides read TGCGCCACCAACGGACTAGTCTACAATGAGCAGTTCTTC.

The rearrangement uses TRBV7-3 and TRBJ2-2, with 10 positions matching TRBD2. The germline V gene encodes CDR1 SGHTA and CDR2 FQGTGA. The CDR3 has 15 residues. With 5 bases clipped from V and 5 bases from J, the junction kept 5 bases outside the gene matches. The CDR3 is CASSEQAGGTGELFF. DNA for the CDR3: TGTGCCAGCAGCGAGCAAGCGGGAGGGACCGGGGAGCTGTTTTTT.

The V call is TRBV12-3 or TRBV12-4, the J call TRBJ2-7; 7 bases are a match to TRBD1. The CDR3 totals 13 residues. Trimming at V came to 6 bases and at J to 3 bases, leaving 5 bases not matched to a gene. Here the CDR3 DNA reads TGTGCCAGCAGGACAGGGTTGAACTACGAGCAGTACTTC. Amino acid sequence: CASRTGLNYEQYF.

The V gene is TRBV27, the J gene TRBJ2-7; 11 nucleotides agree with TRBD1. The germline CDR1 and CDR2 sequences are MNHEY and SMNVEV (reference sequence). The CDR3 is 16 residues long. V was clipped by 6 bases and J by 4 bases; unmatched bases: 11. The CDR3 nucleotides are TGTGCCAGCAGCAGCCACGGACAGGGGGCGGTTTACGAGCAGTACTTC. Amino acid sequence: CASSSHGQGAVYEQYF.

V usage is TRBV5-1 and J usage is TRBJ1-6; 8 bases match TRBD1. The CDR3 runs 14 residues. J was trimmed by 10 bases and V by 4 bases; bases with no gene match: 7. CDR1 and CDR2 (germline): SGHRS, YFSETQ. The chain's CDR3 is CASSRTGTESPLHF. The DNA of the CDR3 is TGCGCCAGCAGCCGGACAGGGACCGAGTCACCCCTCCACTTT.

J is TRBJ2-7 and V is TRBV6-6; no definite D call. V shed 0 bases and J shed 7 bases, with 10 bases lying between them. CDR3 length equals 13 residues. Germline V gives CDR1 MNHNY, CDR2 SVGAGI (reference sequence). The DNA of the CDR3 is TGTGCCAGCAGTTACTCACCGGGTTGGGAGCAGTACTTC. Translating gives CASSYSPGWEQYF.

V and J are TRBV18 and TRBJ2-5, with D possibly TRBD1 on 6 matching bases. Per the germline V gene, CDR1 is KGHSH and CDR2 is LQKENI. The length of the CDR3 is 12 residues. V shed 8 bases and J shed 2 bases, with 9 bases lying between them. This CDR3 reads CASQQGQETQYF. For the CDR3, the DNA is TGTGCCAGCCAACAGGGTCAAGAGACCCAGTACTTC.

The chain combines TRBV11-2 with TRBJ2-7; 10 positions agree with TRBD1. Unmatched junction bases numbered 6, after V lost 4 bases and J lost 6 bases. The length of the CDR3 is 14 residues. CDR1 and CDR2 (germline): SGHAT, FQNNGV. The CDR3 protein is CASSSLDRGGEQYF. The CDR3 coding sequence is TGTGCCAGCAGCTCTCTGGACAGGGGGGGCGAGCAGTACTTC.